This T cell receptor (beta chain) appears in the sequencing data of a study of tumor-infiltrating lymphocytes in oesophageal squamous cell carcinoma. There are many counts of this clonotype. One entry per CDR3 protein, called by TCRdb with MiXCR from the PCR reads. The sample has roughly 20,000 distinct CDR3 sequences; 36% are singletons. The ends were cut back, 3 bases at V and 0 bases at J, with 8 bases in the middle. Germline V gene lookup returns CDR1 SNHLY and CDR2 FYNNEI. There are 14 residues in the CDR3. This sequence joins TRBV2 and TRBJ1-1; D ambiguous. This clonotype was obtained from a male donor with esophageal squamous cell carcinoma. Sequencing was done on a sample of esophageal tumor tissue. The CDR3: CASSDGIMNTEAFF. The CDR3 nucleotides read TGTGCCAGCAGTGATGGGATCATGAACACTGAAGCTTTCTTT.